The present T cell receptor beta chain was sequenced within a study of T cell responses to AZD1222 COVID-19 vaccine. Study information: Pooled samples include second doses given at about 4 or 12 weeks. The study's findings and limits: Clonal diversity may have been underestimated, and the donors were mostly white British, with more females than males. Repertoires were obtained solely post-peak T cell response.

The data were produced by immunoSEQ multiplex PCR, yet TCRdb's version contains in-frame clones alone and is incomplete. The table shows 200,000 to 300,000 clones, with 93% occurring only once. Comments on this clone: Antigen unknown.

This CDR3 has 15 residues. In germline, CDR1 is SEHNR, CDR2 FQNEAQ (reference sequence). With 5 bases removed from V and 0 bases from J, the gap between germline ends came to 11 bases. This clonotype originated in an adult in good health. V gene TRBV7-9 combines with J gene TRBJ2-1; no definite D call. The material sequenced was peripheral blood, taken on day 0 of AZD1222 vaccination. The CDR3 here is CASSPTMYSYNEQFF. The CDR3 DNA sequence: TGTGCCAGCAGCCCGACGATGTACTCCTACAATGAGCAGTTCTTC.